The clone carrying this TCR beta chain came up many times. Time point: newly diagnosed GD, antithyroid drugs for less than 3 months. Researchers made the TCR library from RNA that was extracted from PBMCs. These data come from a study of regulatory T cells in long-lasting Graves disease. The wider study: Duration of antithyroid drug therapy among newly diagnosed Graves' patients was under 3 months.

The CDR3 length is 17 residues. J lost 8 bases, V lost 3 bases, and 12 bases had no gene match. CDR1 and CDR2 (germline): MNHEY, SMNVEV (reference sequence). Through Arm-PCR of CDR3 regions and iRepertoire HTBI primers, TCR beta libraries were built. TCRdb fed the multiplex PCR reads into MiXCR, producing one record per CDR3 protein. The repertoire includes hundreds of thousands of distinct CDR3 sequences, over 15% of them detected once, and 25% to 30% sits in the top ten. The same sample was also studied in work on T cells in Graves' hyperthyroidism and ophthalmopathy.

The material was peripheral blood mononuclear cells (PBMCs), obtained at new diagnosis, from a patient treated with antithyroid drugs. The receptor was isolated from a man aged 35-49 years with Graves disease. V usage is TRBV27 and J usage is TRBJ2-1; 11 bases map to TRBD1. The CDR3 sequence is CASSLVTPGQGEDEQFF. The CDR3 DNA follows: TGTGCCAGCAGTTTGGTCACTCCGGGACAGGGGGAGGATGAGCAGTTCTTC.